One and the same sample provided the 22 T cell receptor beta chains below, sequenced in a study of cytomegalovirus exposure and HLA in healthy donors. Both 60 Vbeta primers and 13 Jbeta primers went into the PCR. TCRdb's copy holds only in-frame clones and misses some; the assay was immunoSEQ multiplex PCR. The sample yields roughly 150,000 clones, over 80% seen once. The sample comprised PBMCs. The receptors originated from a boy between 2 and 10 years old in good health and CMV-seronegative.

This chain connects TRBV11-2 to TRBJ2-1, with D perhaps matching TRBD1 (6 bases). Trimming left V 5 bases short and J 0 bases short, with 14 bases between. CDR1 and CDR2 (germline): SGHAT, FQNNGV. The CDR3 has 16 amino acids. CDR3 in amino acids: CASSVGTLSSYNEQFF. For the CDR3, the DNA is TGTGCCAGCAGCGTCGGGACACTGAGCTCCTACAATGAGCAGTTCTTC.

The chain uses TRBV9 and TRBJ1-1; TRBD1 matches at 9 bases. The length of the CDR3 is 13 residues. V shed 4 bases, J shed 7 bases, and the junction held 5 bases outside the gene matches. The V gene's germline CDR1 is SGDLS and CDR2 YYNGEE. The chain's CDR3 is CASSLDRGGEAFF. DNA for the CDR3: TGTGCCAGCAGCCTAGACAGGGGGGGTGAAGCTTTCTTT.

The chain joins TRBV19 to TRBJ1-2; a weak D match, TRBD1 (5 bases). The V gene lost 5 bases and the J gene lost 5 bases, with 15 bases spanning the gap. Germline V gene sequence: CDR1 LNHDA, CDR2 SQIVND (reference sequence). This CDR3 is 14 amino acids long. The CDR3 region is CASSVGADVYGYTF. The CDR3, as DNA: TGTGCCAGTAGTGTTGGGGCAGACGTATATGGCTACACCTTC.

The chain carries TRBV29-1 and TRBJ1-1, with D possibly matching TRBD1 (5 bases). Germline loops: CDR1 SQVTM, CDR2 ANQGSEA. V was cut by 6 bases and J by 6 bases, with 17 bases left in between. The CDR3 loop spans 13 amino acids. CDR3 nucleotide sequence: TGCAGCGTGAACACCAGGACAACGCCTGAAGCTTTCTTT. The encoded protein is CSVNTRTTPEAFF. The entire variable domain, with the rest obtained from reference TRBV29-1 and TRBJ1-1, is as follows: SAVISQKPSRDICQRGTSLTIQCQVDSQVTMMFWYRQQPGQSLTLIATANQGSEATYESGFVIDKFPISRPNLTFSTLTVSNMSPEDSSIYLCSVNTRTTPEAFFGQGTRLTVV.

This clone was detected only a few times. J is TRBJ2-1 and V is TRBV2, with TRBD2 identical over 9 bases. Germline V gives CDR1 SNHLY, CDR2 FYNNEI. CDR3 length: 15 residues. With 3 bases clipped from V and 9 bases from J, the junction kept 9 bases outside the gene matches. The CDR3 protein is CASSDLAGGRGEQFF. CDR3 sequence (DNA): TGTGCCAGCAGTGATCTGGCGGGGGGGCGGGGTGAGCAGTTCTTC.

The CDR3, as DNA: TGCGCCAGCAGCCAAGAAAGTTGGGGAGCCACCAGCACAGATACGCAGTATTTT. Amino acids: CASSQESWGATSTDTQYF. V usage is TRBV4-3 and J usage is TRBJ2-3, with a weak D call TRBD2 (5 bases). The V end lost 0 bases, the J end lost 0 bases, and 16 bases lay between the germline ends. The CDR3 contains 18 residues. CDR1 is LGHNA and CDR2 is YSLEER in the germline V gene.

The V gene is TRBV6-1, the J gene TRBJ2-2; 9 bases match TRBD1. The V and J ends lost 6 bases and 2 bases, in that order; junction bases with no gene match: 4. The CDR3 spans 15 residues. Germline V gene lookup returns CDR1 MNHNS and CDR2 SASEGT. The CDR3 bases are TGTGCCAGCAGGTGGGGACAGGGAAACACCGGGGAGCTGTTTTTT. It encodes CASRWGQGNTGELFF.

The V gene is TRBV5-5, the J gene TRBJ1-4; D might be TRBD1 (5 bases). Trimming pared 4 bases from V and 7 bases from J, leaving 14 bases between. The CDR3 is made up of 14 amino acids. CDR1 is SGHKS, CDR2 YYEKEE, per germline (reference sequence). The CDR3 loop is CASSAPGRGEKLFF. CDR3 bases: TGTGCCAGCAGCGCACCGGGTAGGGGTGAAAAACTGTTTTTT.

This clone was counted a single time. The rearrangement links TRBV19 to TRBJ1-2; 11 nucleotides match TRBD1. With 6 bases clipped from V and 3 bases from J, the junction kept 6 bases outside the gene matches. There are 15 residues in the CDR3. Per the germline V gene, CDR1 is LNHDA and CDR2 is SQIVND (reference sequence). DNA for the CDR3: TGTGCCAGTAGGGACGGGGACAGGGGGTACTATGGCTACACCTTC. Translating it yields CASRDGDRGYYGYTF.

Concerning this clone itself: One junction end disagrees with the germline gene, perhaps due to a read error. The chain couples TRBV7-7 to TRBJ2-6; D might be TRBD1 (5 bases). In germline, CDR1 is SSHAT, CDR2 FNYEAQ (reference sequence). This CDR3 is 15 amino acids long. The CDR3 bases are TGTGCCAGCAGCTTAGGGGGCTCTGGGGCCAACGTCCTGGCTTTC. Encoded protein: CASSLGGSGANVLAF.

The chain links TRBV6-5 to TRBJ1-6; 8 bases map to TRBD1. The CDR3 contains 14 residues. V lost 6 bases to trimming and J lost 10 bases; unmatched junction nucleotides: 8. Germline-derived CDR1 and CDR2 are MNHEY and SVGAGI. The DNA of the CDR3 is TGTGCCAGCAGCCCCGACAGGGGATGGTCACCCCTCCACTTT. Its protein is CASSPDRGWSPLHF.

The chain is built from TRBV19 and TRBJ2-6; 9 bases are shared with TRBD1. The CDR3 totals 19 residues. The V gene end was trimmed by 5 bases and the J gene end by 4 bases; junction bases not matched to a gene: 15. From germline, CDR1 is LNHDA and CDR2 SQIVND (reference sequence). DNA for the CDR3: TGTGCCAGTAGTCTCTTTTCCCCCGGGACAGGGATCGGGGCCAACGTCCTGACTTTC. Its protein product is CASSLFSPGTGIGANVLTF.

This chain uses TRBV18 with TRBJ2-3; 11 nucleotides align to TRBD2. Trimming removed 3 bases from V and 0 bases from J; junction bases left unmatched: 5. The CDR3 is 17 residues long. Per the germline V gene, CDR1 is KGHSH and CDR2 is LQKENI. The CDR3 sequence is CASSPPSGGTSTDTQYF. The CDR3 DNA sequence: TGTGCCAGCTCACCGCCTAGCGGGGGGACTAGCACAGATACGCAGTATTTT.

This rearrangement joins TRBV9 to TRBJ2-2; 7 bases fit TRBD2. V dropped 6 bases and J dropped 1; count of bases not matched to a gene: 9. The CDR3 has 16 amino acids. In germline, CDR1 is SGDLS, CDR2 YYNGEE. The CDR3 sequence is CASTEGSGGNTGELFF. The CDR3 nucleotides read TGTGCCAGCACTGAAGGATCGGGGGGGAACACCGGGGAGCTGTTTTTT.

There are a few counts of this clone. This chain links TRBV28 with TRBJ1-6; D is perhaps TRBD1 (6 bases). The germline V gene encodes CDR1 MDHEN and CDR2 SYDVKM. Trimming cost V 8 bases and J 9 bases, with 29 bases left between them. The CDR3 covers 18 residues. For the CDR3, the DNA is TGTGCCAGCGGGAACAGCAGGGGTTTCGGGGCAATTGGTTCACCCCTCCACTTT. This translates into CASGNSRGFGAIGSPLHF.

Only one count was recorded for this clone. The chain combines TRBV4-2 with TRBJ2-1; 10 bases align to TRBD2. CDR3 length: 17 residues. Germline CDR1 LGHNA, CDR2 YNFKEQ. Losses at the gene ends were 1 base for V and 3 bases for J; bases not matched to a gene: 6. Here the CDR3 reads CASSQAGTSVFYNEQFF. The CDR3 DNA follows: TGTGCCAGCAGCCAAGCCGGGACTAGCGTTTTCTACAATGAGCAGTTCTTC.

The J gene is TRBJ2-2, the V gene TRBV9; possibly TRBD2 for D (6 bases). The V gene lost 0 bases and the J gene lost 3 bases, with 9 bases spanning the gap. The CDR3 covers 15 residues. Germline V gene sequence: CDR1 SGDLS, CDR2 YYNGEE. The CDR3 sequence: CASSVELAYTGELFF. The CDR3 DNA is TGTGCCAGCAGCGTAGAACTAGCTTACACCGGGGAGCTGTTTTTT.

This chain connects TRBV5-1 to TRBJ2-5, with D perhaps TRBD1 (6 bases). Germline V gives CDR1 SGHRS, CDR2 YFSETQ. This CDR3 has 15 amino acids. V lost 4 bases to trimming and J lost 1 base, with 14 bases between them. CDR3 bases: TGCGCCAGCAGCGCCGGTTTGGGGGCCCAAGAGACCCAGTACTTC. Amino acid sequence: CASSAGLGAQETQYF.

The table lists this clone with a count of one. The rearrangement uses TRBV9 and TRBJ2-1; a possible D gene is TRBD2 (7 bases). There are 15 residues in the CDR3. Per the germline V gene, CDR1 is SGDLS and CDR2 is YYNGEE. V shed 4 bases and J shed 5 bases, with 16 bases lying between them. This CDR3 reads CASSLLGGLDNEQFF. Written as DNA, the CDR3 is TGTGCCAGCAGCCTCCTCGGGGGGCTAGACAATGAGCAGTTCTTC. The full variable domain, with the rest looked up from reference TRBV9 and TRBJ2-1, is DSGVTQTPKHLITATGQRVTLRCSPRSGDLSVYWYQQSLDQGLQFLIQYYNGEERAKGNILERFSAQQFPDLHSELNLSSLELGDSALYFCASSLLGGLDNEQFFGPGTRLTVL.

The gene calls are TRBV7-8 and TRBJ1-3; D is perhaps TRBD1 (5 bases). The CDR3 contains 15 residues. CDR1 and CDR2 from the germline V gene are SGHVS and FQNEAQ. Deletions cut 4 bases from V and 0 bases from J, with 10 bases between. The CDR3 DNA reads TGTGCCAGCAGCTCCGACACAGGCTCTGGAAACACCATATATTTT. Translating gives CASSSDTGSGNTIYF.

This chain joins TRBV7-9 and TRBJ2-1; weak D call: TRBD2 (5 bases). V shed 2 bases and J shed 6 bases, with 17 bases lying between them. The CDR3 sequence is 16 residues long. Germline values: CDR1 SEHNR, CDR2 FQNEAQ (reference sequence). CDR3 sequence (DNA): TGTGCCAGCAGCTTAAGGTCGGCTAGCTACCCCAATGAGCAGTTCTTC. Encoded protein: CASSLRSASYPNEQFF.

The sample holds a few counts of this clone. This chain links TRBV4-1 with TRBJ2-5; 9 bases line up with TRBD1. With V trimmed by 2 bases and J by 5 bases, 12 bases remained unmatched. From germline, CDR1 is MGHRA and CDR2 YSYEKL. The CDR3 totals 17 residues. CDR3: CASSQIIQRQGVETQYF. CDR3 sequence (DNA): TGCGCCAGCAGCCAAATTATCCAGAGACAGGGGGTGGAGACCCAGTACTTC.